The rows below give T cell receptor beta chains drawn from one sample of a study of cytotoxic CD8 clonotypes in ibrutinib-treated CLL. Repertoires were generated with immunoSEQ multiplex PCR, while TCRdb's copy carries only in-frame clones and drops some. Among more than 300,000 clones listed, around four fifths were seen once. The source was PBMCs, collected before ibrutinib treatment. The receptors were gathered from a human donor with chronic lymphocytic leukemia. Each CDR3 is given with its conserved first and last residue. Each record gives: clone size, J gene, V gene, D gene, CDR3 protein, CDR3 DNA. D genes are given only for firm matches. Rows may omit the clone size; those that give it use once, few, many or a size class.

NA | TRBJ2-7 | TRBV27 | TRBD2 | CAKFGRTWYEQYF | TGTGCGAAGTTCGGGAGGACGTGGTACGAGCAGTACTTC
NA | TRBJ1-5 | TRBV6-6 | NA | CASSNSSSPNQPQHF | TGTGCCAGCAGTAACTCGAGTAGCCCCAATCAGCCCCAGCATTTT
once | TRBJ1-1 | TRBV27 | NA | CASSLAGTPAWRTEAFF | TGTGCCAGCAGTCTAGCCGGGACTCCCGCATGGAGGACTGAAGCTTTCTTT
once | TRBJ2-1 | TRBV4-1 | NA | CASSQSRGVSEQFF | TGCGCCAGCAGCCAATCCCGAGGCGTGAGTGAGCAGTTCTTC
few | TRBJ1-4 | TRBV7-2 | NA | CASSRPGEKLFF | TGTGCCAGCAGCCGACCGGGGGAAAAACTGTTTTTT
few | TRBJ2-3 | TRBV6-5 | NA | CASSYRAVTDTQYF | TGTGCCAGCAGTTACCGGGCTGTCACAGATACGCAGTATTTT
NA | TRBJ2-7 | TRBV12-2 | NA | CASRLLETSGDSYEQYF | TGTGCAAGTCGCTTACTCGAGACTAGCGGAGACTCCTACGAGCAGTACTTC
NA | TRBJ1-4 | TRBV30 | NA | CAWSEGEKLFF | TGTGCCTGGAGTGAGGGTGAAAAACTGTTTTTT
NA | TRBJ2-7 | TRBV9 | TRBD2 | CASKLAGAYEQYF | TGTGCCAGCAAACTAGCGGGGGCCTACGAGCAGTACTTC
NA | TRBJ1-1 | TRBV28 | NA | CASRINTEAFF | TGTGCCAGCAGGATAAACACTGAAGCTTTCTTT
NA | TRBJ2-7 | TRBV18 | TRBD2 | CASSPRSGGPDEQYF | TGTGCCAGCTCACCTCGTTCGGGAGGGCCTGACGAGCAGTACTTC
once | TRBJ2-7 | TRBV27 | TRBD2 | CASSSGLAGPAEQYF | TGTGCCAGCAGTTCGGGACTAGCGGGACCGGCCGAGCAGTACTTC
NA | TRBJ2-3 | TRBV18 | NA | CASSPLGDDTDTQYF | TGTGCCAGCTCACCGTTAGGAGACGACACAGATACGCAGTATTTT
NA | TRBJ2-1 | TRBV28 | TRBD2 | CASTRGLAGIASYNEQFF | TGTGCCAGCACCCGCGGACTAGCGGGAATAGCGTCCTACAATGAGCAGTTCTTC
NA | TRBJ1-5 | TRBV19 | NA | CASSIPWGGQPQHF | TGTGCCAGTAGTATCCCCTGGGGGGGACAGCCCCAGCATTTT
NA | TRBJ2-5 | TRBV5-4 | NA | CASSRLSGAETQYF | TGTGCCAGCAGCCGCCTAAGTGGGGCTGAGACCCAGTACTTC
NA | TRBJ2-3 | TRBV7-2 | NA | CASSLVSSGTDTQYF | TGTGCCAGCAGCTTAGTGTCAAGCGGCACAGATACGCAGTATTTT